The T cell receptor (beta chain) under discussion was sequenced for a study of OX40 agonist ivuxolimab in advanced cancers. Some background on the complete study: Ivuxolimab was an agonistic, fully human IgG2 monoclonal antibody directed against OX40 (CD134), a costimulatory receptor. Peripheral TCRbeta sequencing aimed to test whether ivuxolimab altered TCR sequence diversity and caused clonal T-cell expansion. The paper covers the monotherapy dose-escalation part of the phase I ivuxolimab trial, which included N of about 56 patients. Partial responses occurred in three dose-escalation patients: two with cutaneous melanoma and one with hepatocellular carcinoma. Among the approximately 50 dose-escalation patients, about 20 had hepatocellular carcinoma, about 15 melanoma, 9 renal cell carcinoma and 9 head and neck cancer. Intravenous ivuxolimab was administered to patients every 2 weeks at six dose levels: 0.01, 0.1, 0.3, 1.5, 3 and 10 mg/kg. In the dose-escalation cohort, 82.7% of patients were male, and the mean age was approximately 60 years, with a range of about 23 to 85. Prior anti-PD-1, anti-PD-L1 or anti-CTLA-4 therapy was permitted, and less than 45% of dose-escalation patients had received checkpoint inhibitors.

Patients with a history of autoimmune disease or receiving systemic immunosuppression were excluded from the trial. Peripheral blood for TCR sequencing was drawn from every dose cohort at baseline, at cycle 4 day 1 and at cycle 7 day 1. Samples were obtained from an open-label, multicenter, first-in-human phase I dose-escalation trial of ivuxolimab. Adults with locally advanced or metastatic head and neck squamous cell, hepatocellular, melanoma or renal cell carcinoma were enrolled in the trial. Before TCR sequencing, CD4+ T cells and CD8+ T cells were sorted from peripheral blood as separate populations. CDR1 MGHRA and CDR2 YSYEKL were looked up in the germline V gene. The cysteine opens and the phenylalanine closes a CDR3 of 17 amino acids. The entry retains the CDR3 DNA only, 51 bases that are in frame from base 1. V loses 3 bases, J loses 6 bases, and the germline ends lie 21 bases apart. Summary of the overall study and its limitations: Low levels of normalized T-cell clonal expansion were also seen in some patients who did not respond. On average, CD8+ T cells showed more expanded clones than CD4+ T cells after ivuxolimab. Which antigens the clonally expanded peripheral T cells were specific for was not determined. At doses from 0.1 to 3.0 mg/kg, clonal expansion was seen in both CD4+ and CD8+ blood T cells between baseline and week 6. In the 0.1-3.0 mg/kg groups, partial responders were among the patients with the lowest normalized peripheral clonal expansion, particularly in CD8+ T cells.

Details on this clone: It lacks a known antigen. Base qualities are not recorded, but no much larger clone differs from it by a single base. Other DNA sequences in this specimen translate into the identical CDR3.

To sequence the TCRbeta CDR3 region, genomic DNA was isolated from the sorted cells. TCRbeta CDR3 regions were sequenced using the immunoSEQ Assay. Drawn from immuneACCESS, this table holds only the in-frame rearrangements with V and J called that TCRdb kept. Clones are partly lost; checked studies trace under half to an unresolved V gene and leave the rest unexplained. The table for this sample lists about 96,000 clones; roughly 91% of them were counted only once. The ten most abundant clones make up roughly 1.5% of the sample. The source is an adult with an advanced solid tumor such as melanoma, head and neck, liver or kidney cancer. Sequencing used CD4+ or CD8+ T cells sorted from blood, obtained in a trial of the OX40 agonist ivuxolimab. The chain uses TRBV4-1 and TRBJ2-4; the D gene is tentatively TRBD1 or TRBD2, each matching 5 bases. The CDR3 corresponds to CASSHIVGRRGVNIQYF. The nucleotide sequence reads as follows: TGCGCCAGCAGCCATATTGTGGGCAGGAGAGGGGTAAACATTCAGTACTTC.